One and the same sample provided the 23 T cell receptor beta chains below, sequenced in a study of blood T cell repertoires in COVID-19 (dated by TCRdb to 2018 to 2021). Libraries were built with the immunoSEQ multiplex PCR assay. Entries here come from immuneACCESS through TCRdb and include only in-frame sequences with V and J called. Some clones fail to appear in such tables; in the studies checked, an unresolved V gene covers under half of the shortfall, and the cause of the remainder is unknown. Within this sample are 60,000 to 85,000 clones, with more than 75% of them counted one time only. The ten largest clonotypes hold approximately 6.8% of the sample. The sample was peripheral blood. These receptors were obtained from a woman aged 60 to 75 with acute or convalescent COVID-19.

This clone was observed a handful of times. The chain has TRBV19 and TRBJ1-2, with 10 bases that match TRBD1. Germline CDR1 reads LNHDA; CDR2 reads SQIVND (reference sequence). V was clipped by 1 base and J by 7 bases; unmatched bases: 6. This CDR3 has 15 residues. CDR3: CASSIGSGQGIGYTF. Written as DNA, the CDR3 is TGTGCCAGTAGTATAGGATCGGGACAGGGGATTGGCTACACCTTC.

This clone appeared a single time. Within the sample, other DNA sequences also encode this same CDR3. The chain couples TRBV2 to TRBJ1-3; TRBD1 aligns across 12 bases. Trimming at V came to 6 bases and at J to 0 bases, leaving 9 bases not matched to a gene. The CDR3 runs to 18 residues. Germline loops: CDR1 SNHLY, CDR2 FYNNEI. CDR3 nucleotides: TGTGCCAGCAGCGGGACAGGGGGCCCGACCTACTCTGGAAACACCATATATTTT. As protein: CASSGTGGPTYSGNTIYF.

This clone has a single count. The sample contains more than one DNA sequence encoding this CDR3. The CDR3 loop is CAISPGTGSREQYF. CDR3 coding DNA: TGTGCCATCAGTCCCGGGACAGGGAGTCGCGAGCAGTACTTC. The chain links TRBV10-3 to TRBJ2-7, with 9 bases aligning to TRBD1. CDR1 and CDR2 (germline): ENHRY, SYGVKD. Trimming removed 5 bases from V and 6 bases from J; junction bases left unmatched: 8. This CDR3 has 14 residues.

This clone was counted only a few times. This chain links TRBV5-6 with TRBJ2-3, with 10 bases fitting TRBD2. The V segment lost 4 bases and the J segment 0 bases; nucleotides outside the gene matches: 2. Germline values: CDR1 SGHDT, CDR2 YYEEEE. The CDR3 is 15 residues long. CDR3: CASSPLAGSTDTQYF. CDR3 coding DNA: TGTGCCAGCAGCCCACTAGCGGGGAGCACAGATACGCAGTATTTT.

V and J are TRBV19 and TRBJ1-2; 9 bases are a match to TRBD1. Trimming at V came to 6 bases and at J to 0 bases, leaving 2 bases not matched to a gene. The CDR3 runs to 14 residues. Per the germline V gene, CDR1 is LNHDA and CDR2 is SQIVND (reference sequence). This CDR3 is CASSGDRANYGYTF. For the CDR3, the DNA is TGTGCCAGTAGCGGGGACAGGGCTAACTATGGCTACACCTTC.

Concerning this clone itself: This sample also contains other DNA sequences that code for the same CDR3. The V gene is TRBV18, the J gene TRBJ1-1, with D tentatively TRBD1 (5 bases). This CDR3 region has 12 residues. The germline V gene encodes CDR1 KGHSH and CDR2 LQKENI. V lost 1 base and J 6 bases, leaving 6 bases between the germline ends. The CDR3, as DNA: TGTGCCAGCTCACCACAAGGGGCTGAAGCTTTCTTT. This translates into CASSPQGAEAFF.

V gene TRBV6-2 or TRBV6-3 combines with J gene TRBJ2-1, with 9 bases fitting TRBD1. The trim removed 4 bases at V and 5 bases at J, leaving 9 bases unmatched. The CDR3 contains 16 residues. CDR1 MNHEY and CDR2 SVGEGT come from the germline V gene. The chain's CDR3 is CASSWGQGRFDNEQFF. CDR3 DNA: TGTGCCAGCAGTTGGGGACAGGGTAGGTTTGACAATGAGCAGTTCTTC.

This clone was found once. V is TRBV7-2 and J is TRBJ1-1; D ambiguous. CDR1 and CDR2 (germline): SGHTA, FQGNSA. The CDR3 is 13 amino acids. V was pared by 1 base and J by 3 bases, with 6 bases between. Written as DNA, the CDR3 is TGTGCCAGCAGCTTAGTGGCTCACACTGAAGCTTTCTTT. Encoded protein: CASSLVAHTEAFF.

This clone showed up just a few times. The CDR3 reads CASSLRTSGGYNEQFF. CDR3 nucleotides: TGTGCCAGCAGCTTGCGGACTAGCGGGGGCTACAATGAGCAGTTCTTC. The rearrangement uses TRBV7-2 and TRBJ2-1; the match to TRBD2 covers 13 bases. Germline V gene lookup returns CDR1 SGHTA and CDR2 FQGNSA. This CDR3 is 16 amino acids long. Trimming took 3 bases from V and 3 from J; bases not matched to a gene: 2.

V and J are TRBV3-1 (or the pseudogene TRBV3-2) and TRBJ1-5; no clear D. Between the trimmed V and J ends, which lost 4 bases and 4 bases, there was a span of 14 bases. This CDR3 spans 15 amino acids. CDR1 is LGHDT and CDR2 is YNNKEL in the germline V gene (reference sequence). The CDR3 loop reads CASSLSQYPNQPQHF. CDR3 nucleotide sequence: TGTGCCAGCAGCCTGTCACAGTATCCGAATCAGCCCCAGCATTTT.

In its sample, this clone was seen once. The genes are TRBV11-1 and TRBJ1-6; D gene uncertain. V lost 3 bases to trimming and J lost 6 bases, with 6 bases between them. The CDR3 runs to 13 residues. CDR1 and CDR2 from the germline V gene are SGHAT and FQDESV (reference sequence). The CDR3 region has the DNA TGTGCCAGCAGCTTCCACAGTAATTCACCCCTCCACTTT. It codes for CASSFHSNSPLHF. Filled out from reference TRBV11-1 and TRBJ1-6, the complete variable domain reads EAEVAQSPRYKITEKSQAVAFWCDPISGHATLYWYRQILGQGPELLVQFQDESVVDDSQLPKDRFSAERLKGVDSTLKIQPAELGDSAMYLCASSFHSNSPLHFGNGTRLTVT.

This clone was detected many times. The J gene is TRBJ1-2, the V gene TRBV7-3; 9 bases match TRBD1. The CDR3 contains 13 residues. V trimming: 4 bases; J trimming: 8 bases; junction bases outside the gene matches: 5. Germline loops: CDR1 SGHTA, CDR2 FQGTGA. CDR3 residues: CASSSQGAEGYTF. The CDR3 DNA reads TGTGCCAGCAGCTCACAGGGGGCGGAGGGCTACACCTTC.

The chain recombines TRBV27 with TRBJ1-2, with D tentatively TRBD1 (5 bases). Germline-derived CDR1 and CDR2 are MNHEY and SMNVEV (reference sequence). Deletions cut 3 bases from V and 2 bases from J, with 13 bases between. This CDR3 has 15 amino acids. Here the CDR3 reads CASSFGRGANYGYTF. The CDR3 nucleotides are TGTGCCAGCAGTTTCGGGAGAGGGGCCAACTATGGCTACACCTTC.

This clone appeared once. The chain uses TRBV6-5 and TRBJ2-7, with a possible D match to TRBD2 (6 bases). Trimming removed 6 bases from V and 1 base from J, with 16 bases in between. There are 15 residues in the CDR3. Germline V lookup: CDR1 MNHEY, CDR2 SVGAGI. CDR3 region: CASSPAGRNSYEQYF. Written as DNA, the CDR3 is TGTGCCAGCAGCCCAGCGGGCAGGAATTCCTACGAGCAGTACTTC.

There are a few counts of this clone. The chain couples TRBV28 to TRBJ2-7; tentative D call: TRBD1 (5 bases). The V end was cut by 5 bases, the J end by 5 bases, with 10 bases between. The CDR3 has 12 amino acids. Germline CDR1 is MDHEN and CDR2 is SYDVKM. The CDR3 DNA sequence: TGTGCCAGCAGTCCAGACAGTGACGAGCAGTACTTC. Its translation is CASSPDSDEQYF.

This rearrangement joins TRBV10-1 to TRBJ2-3; D is perhaps TRBD1 (6 bases). Germline-derived CDR1 and CDR2 are WNHNN and SYGVQD (reference sequence). Between the trimmed V and J ends, which lost 9 bases and 4 bases, there was a span of 14 bases. The CDR3 consists of 13 residues. The CDR3 is CARIKTGSDTQYF. The CDR3 region has the DNA TGCGCCAGAATAAAGACAGGTTCAGATACGCAGTATTTT.

The chain links TRBV6-5 to TRBJ1-6; 8 nucleotides match TRBD1. The V segment lost 6 bases and the J segment 9 bases; nucleotides outside the gene matches: 10. CDR1 is MNHEY and CDR2 is SVGAGI in the germline V gene. This CDR3 region has 15 residues. Written as DNA, the CDR3 is TGTGCCAGCAGCCCCCTGGCAGGGGGCTTTTCACCCCTCCACTTT. Translated: CASSPLAGGFSPLHF.

The chain couples TRBV15 to TRBJ2-5; D is uncertain. CDR1 is LNHNV, CDR2 YYDKDF, per germline (reference sequence). Trimming took 5 bases from V and 2 from J, leaving 12 bases between them. The length of the CDR3 is 14 residues. CDR3 nucleotides: TGTGCCACCAGCGTCCGTCTAACTCAAGAGACCCAGTACTTC. Translating gives CATSVRLTQETQYF.

V usage is TRBV6-5 and J usage is TRBJ2-7; 8 bases are a match to TRBD1. The germline V gene encodes CDR1 MNHEY and CDR2 SVGAGI. The CDR3 runs to 13 residues. V dropped 5 bases and J dropped 3; count of bases not matched to a gene: 3. CDR3 loop: CASSRTGIYEQYF. The CDR3 bases are TGTGCCAGCAGTCGGACAGGGATCTACGAGCAGTACTTC.

J is TRBJ2-7 and V is TRBV27; TRBD1 is a possible D gene (5 bases). Germline-derived CDR1 and CDR2 are MNHEY and SMNVEV (reference sequence). This CDR3 region has 13 residues. Trimming removed 6 bases at V and 3 bases at J, with 12 bases between. The CDR3 loop reads CASRLTQDYEQYF. The DNA for the CDR3 is TGTGCCAGCAGACTTACACAGGACTACGAGCAGTACTTC.

Only one count was recorded for this clone. The chain is built from TRBV10-3 and TRBJ1-1; 8 bases align to TRBD1. CDR3 length: 16 amino acids. Germline loops: CDR1 ENHRY, CDR2 SYGVKD. With 2 bases clipped from V and 0 bases from J, the junction kept 5 bases outside the gene matches. This chain's CDR3 is CAISELGQGLNTEAFF. DNA of the CDR3: TGTGCCATCAGTGAGCTCGGACAGGGACTGAACACTGAAGCTTTCTTT.

V usage is TRBV6-5 and J usage is TRBJ1-6, with no clear D. CDR3 length: 14 amino acids. In germline, CDR1 is MNHEY, CDR2 SVGAGI. V lost 0 bases, J lost 5 bases, and 5 bases lay in between. The DNA of the CDR3 is TGTGCCAGCAGTTACTCAGGAGATAATTCACCCCTCCACTTT. It yields the protein CASSYSGDNSPLHF.

This chain connects TRBV5-1 to TRBJ1-4, with D perhaps matching TRBD1 (5 bases). The CDR3 has 17 residues. CDR1 and CDR2 (germline): SGHRS, YFSETQ. The V end was cut by 2 bases, the J end by 8 bases, with 22 bases between. The CDR3 reads CASSFTLQGGGAEKLFF. CDR3 coding DNA: TGCGCCAGCAGCTTCACCCTGCAGGGCGGGGGTGCGGAAAAACTGTTTTTT.